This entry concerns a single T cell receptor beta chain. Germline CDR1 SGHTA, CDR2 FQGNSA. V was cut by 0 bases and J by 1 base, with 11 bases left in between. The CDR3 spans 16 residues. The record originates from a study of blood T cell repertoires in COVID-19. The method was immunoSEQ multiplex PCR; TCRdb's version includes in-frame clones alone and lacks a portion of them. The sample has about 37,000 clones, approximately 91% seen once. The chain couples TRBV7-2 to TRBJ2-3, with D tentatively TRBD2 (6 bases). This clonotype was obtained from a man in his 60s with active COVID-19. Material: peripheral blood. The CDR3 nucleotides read TGTGCCAGCAGCTTAGCGGCTAGCGTCGGCACAGATACGCAGTATTTT. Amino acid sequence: CASSLAASVGTDTQYF.